What follows are 29 T cell receptor beta chains derived from one specimen sequenced in a study of T-cell memory formation after mild COVID-19. Each CDR3 protein is one row after TCRdb ran MiXCR on the 5' RACE reads. The sample has a few hundred thousand distinct CDR3 sequences; roughly 21% are singletons. The source material was PBMCs or a T cell subset sorted from them (not recorded which). The receptor set was obtained from a man in his late teens or twenties who had mild COVID-19 (a few samples of this study predate the infection). Cell type and time point are not known.

The J gene is TRBJ2-3, the V gene TRBV7-9; D remains unclear. Trimming pared 3 bases from V and 6 bases from J, leaving 13 bases between. Per germline, CDR1 SEHNR and CDR2 FQNEAQ (reference sequence). The CDR3 sequence is 14 residues long. The DNA of the CDR3 is TGTGCCAGCAGCTTGTCTTCGGCCGGGGATACGCAGTATTTT. Protein: CASSLSSAGDTQYF.

This clonotype was counted a few times. The V call is TRBV6-6, the J call TRBJ2-7, with D unclear. The CDR3 is 12 residues long. Germline V lookup: CDR1 MNHNY, CDR2 SVGAGI (reference sequence). Trimming stripped 0 bases from V and 5 bases from J, with 5 bases between. The CDR3 nucleotides read TGTGCCAGCAGTTACTCGGGTCACGAGCAGTACTTC. It yields the protein CASSYSGHEQYF.

In its sample, this clonotype was seen a few times. The gene calls are TRBV3-1 and TRBJ2-7; no clear D gene. The CDR3 spans 13 residues. Germline CDR1 reads LGHDT; CDR2 reads YNNKEL (reference sequence). The V and J ends lost 0 bases and 6 bases respectively, with 9 bases between them. In DNA form, the CDR3 reads TGTGCCAGCAGCCAAGATGGCGTTCTCGAGCAGTACTTC. It is translated as CASSQDGVLEQYF.

This chain connects TRBV5-1 to TRBJ1-1, with D possibly being TRBD1 (5 bases). CDR1 is SGHRS, CDR2 YFSETQ, per germline. V lost 3 bases, J lost 0 bases, and 9 bases lay in between. The CDR3 length is 14 residues. In DNA, the CDR3 is TGCGCCAGCAGCTCGACAGAAATGAACACTGAAGCTTTCTTT. Translated, it gives CASSSTEMNTEAFF.

This clonotype was seen only a few times. The chain uses TRBV28 and TRBJ2-5, with TRBD2 identical over 9 bases. Germline CDR1 and CDR2: MDHEN and SYDVKM. Trimming took 6 bases from V and 4 from J; bases not matched to a gene: 9. The CDR3 is 15 residues long. The CDR3 DNA follows: TGTGCCAGCAGACCACCGGGCGGGGGGGCAGAGACCCAGTACTTC. This codes for CASRPPGGGAETQYF.

This clonotype has a handful of counts. The V gene is TRBV23-1, the J gene TRBJ1-6, with 8 nucleotides matching TRBD1. TRBV23-1 is filed as an ORF, its function uncertain. The trim removed 5 bases at V and 8 bases at J, leaving 11 bases unmatched. The CDR3 extends over 16 amino acids. The CDR3 spells CASSTRTGGRDSPLHF. The CDR3 DNA is TGCGCCAGCAGTACCCGAACAGGGGGTAGGGATTCACCCCTCCACTTT.

The chain links TRBV14 to TRBJ2-7; 7 positions match TRBD1. After removal of 3 bases from V and 6 bases from J, the junction contained 5 bases not matched to a gene. CDR3 length: 13 residues. CDR1 is SGHDN, CDR2 FVKESK, per germline. Written as DNA, the CDR3 is TGTGCCAGCAGCCACCTGAGGACAGGCGAGCAGTACGTC. Its translation is CASSHLRTGEQYV.

The chain has TRBV4-3 and TRBJ1-2; D is unclear. The CDR3 covers 16 residues. V gave up 4 bases and J gave up 4 bases, with 19 bases separating them. Germline values: CDR1 LGHNA, CDR2 YSLEER. This CDR3 is CASSPVHFDLSYGYTF. CDR3 DNA sequence: TGCGCCAGCAGCCCCGTCCACTTTGACCTTTCCTATGGCTACACCTTC.

The V gene is TRBV5-1, the J gene TRBJ1-1; possible D gene TRBD1, 5 bases. The germline V gene encodes CDR1 SGHRS and CDR2 YFSETQ. The CDR3 covers 11 residues. V lost 4 bases and J 9 bases, leaving 10 bases between the germline ends. CDR3: CASSLDRQAFF. The CDR3 nucleotides read TGCGCCAGCAGCCTCGACAGACAAGCTTTCTTT.

This clonotype has more than one count but fewer than ten. V gene TRBV21-1 combines with J gene TRBJ1-1. TRBV21-1 is designated a pseudogene. There are 12 residues in the CDR3. The chain's CDR3 is CARQLKRTEAFF. The CDR3 nucleotides read TGTGCCAGACAACTTAAAAGGACTGAAGCTTTCTTT.

This clonotype was recorded at least ten times. The rearrangement uses TRBV7-2 and TRBJ2-5, with D perhaps matching TRBD2 (5 bases). Trimming shortened V by 5 bases and J by 2 bases, and 9 bases separated the two germline ends. Per germline, CDR1 SGHTA and CDR2 FQGNSA. This CDR3 is 13 amino acids long. The CDR3 nucleotides read TGTGCCAGCAGCCGAGGGTTTCAAGAGACCCAGTACTTC. It encodes CASSRGFQETQYF.

This clonotype was observed many times. J is TRBJ2-3 and V is TRBV7-3; 7 bases agree with TRBD1. Germline lookup yields CDR1 SGHTA and CDR2 FQGTGA. This CDR3 has 14 residues. The V and J ends lost 4 bases and 0 bases, in that order; junction bases with no gene match: 1. The chain's CDR3 is CASSSGQSTDTQYF. The CDR3 nucleotides are TGTGCCAGCAGCTCGGGACAGAGCACAGATACGCAGTATTTT.

V and J are TRBV5-4 and TRBJ2-7; D uncertain. The V end was cut by 5 bases, the J end by 0 bases, with 12 bases between. The CDR3 covers 14 residues. Germline CDR1 reads SGHNT; CDR2 reads YYREEE (reference sequence). CDR3 residues: CASRADGYSYEQYF. The CDR3, as DNA: TGTGCCAGCAGGGCGGACGGATACTCCTACGAGCAGTACTTC.

The rearrangement links TRBV20-1 to TRBJ1-1; a weak D match, TRBD1 (5 bases). The V end lost 5 bases, the J end lost 11 bases, and 15 bases lay between the germline ends. Germline V lookup: CDR1 DFQATT, CDR2 SNEGSKA (reference sequence). This CDR3 contains 11 residues. Here the CDR3 reads CSAPIAGAAFF. The CDR3 nucleotides are TGCAGTGCTCCCATCGCCGGGGCGGCTTTCTTT.

The sample holds a few counts of this clonotype. V is TRBV25-1 and J is TRBJ2-4; TRBD1 or TRBD2 may be the D gene (5 bases each). Germline CDR1 MGHDK, CDR2 SYGVNS. V was pared by 6 bases and J by 1 base, with 22 bases between. The length of the CDR3 is 18 residues. The CDR3 sequence: CASSEGSRDSLAKNIQYF. Here the CDR3 DNA reads TGTGCCAGCAGCGAAGGGAGCAGGGATAGTTTGGCCAAAAACATTCAGTACTTC.

This clonotype showed up just a few times. The chain recombines TRBV7-2 with TRBJ2-2, with D unclear. Trimming removed 1 base from V and 0 bases from J, with 6 bases in between. The CDR3 is 15 amino acids. Germline V gives CDR1 SGHTA, CDR2 FQGNSA. The CDR3 DNA follows: TGTGCCAGCAGCTTAGTAATATCGAACACCGGGGAGCTGTTTTTT. It is translated as CASSLVISNTGELFF. Using reference TRBV7-2 and TRBJ2-2 for the parts outside the CDR3, the full variable domain is GAGVSQSPSNKVTEKGKDVELRCDPISGHTALYWYRQSLGQGLEFLIYFQGNSAPDKSGLPSDRFSAERTGGSVSTLTIQRTQQEDSAVYLCASSLVISNTGELFFGEGSRLTVL.

This clonotype was picked up a small number of times. The chain carries TRBV7-9 and TRBJ1-4, with no clear D. V lost 8 bases and J 0 bases, leaving 7 bases between the germline ends. The CDR3 contains 13 residues. CDR1 and CDR2 (germline): SEHNR, FQNEAQ (reference sequence). As DNA, the CDR3 is TGTGCCAGCGCCGTTGCAACTAATGAAAAACTGTTTTTT. Its protein is CASAVATNEKLFF.

The chain links TRBV2 to TRBJ1-3; maybe TRBD1 (6 bases). From germline, CDR1 is SNHLY and CDR2 FYNNEI. The V and J ends lost 8 bases and 4 bases respectively, with 12 bases between them. The CDR3 has 13 amino acids. The CDR3 DNA is TGTGCCAGCCGTGGGGGGCACGGAAACACCATATATTTT. This gives the protein CASRGGHGNTIYF.

This clonotype was seen at least ten times. The rearrangement joins TRBV20-1 to TRBJ2-1, with 12 bases fitting TRBD2. CDR3 length: 14 residues. With V trimmed by 2 bases and J by 4 bases, 0 bases remained unmatched. Germline V lookup: CDR1 DFQATT, CDR2 SNEGSKA (reference sequence). CDR3 region: CSARLAGGYNEQFF. The CDR3 nucleotides read TGCAGTGCTAGACTAGCGGGGGGGTACAATGAGCAGTTCTTC.

V usage is TRBV7-2 and J usage is TRBJ1-5; TRBD1 is a possible D gene (5 bases). Between the trimmed V and J ends, which lost 6 bases and 5 bases, there was a span of 11 bases. Germline V gives CDR1 SGHTA, CDR2 FQGNSA. The CDR3 is 13 amino acids. CDR3 bases: TGTGCCAGCAGTCGCCAGGGACATCAGCCCCAGCATTTT. Amino acid sequence: CASSRQGHQPQHF.

V usage is TRBV18 and J usage is TRBJ1-6; no reliable D call. Germline lookup yields CDR1 KGHSH and CDR2 LQKENI. This CDR3 is built from 13 residues. Trimming took off 2 bases at V and 10 bases at J, with 9 bases between the two ends. CDR3 region: CASSPGVRSPLHF. The DNA for the CDR3 is TGTGCCAGCTCACCAGGCGTTCGATCACCCCTCCACTTT.

This clonotype was detected only a few times. The chain has TRBV7-3 and TRBJ2-2; D unclear. The germline V gene has CDR1 SGHTA and CDR2 FQGTGA. With 3 bases removed from V and 2 bases from J, the gap between germline ends came to 7 bases. The length of the CDR3 is 14 residues. DNA of the CDR3: TGTGCCAGCAGCTTCGACCGTAACACCGGGGAGCTGTTTTTT. It specifies CASSFDRNTGELFF. Full variable domain (missing parts from reference TRBV7-3 and TRBJ2-2): GAGVSQTPSNKVTEKGKYVELRCDPISGHTALYWYRQSLGQGPEFLIYFQGTGAADDSGLPNDRFFAVRPEGSVSTLKIQRTERGDSAVYLCASSFDRNTGELFFGEGSRLTVL.

This clonotype has just a few counts. The V call is TRBV7-9, the J call TRBJ1-3, with TRBD1 matching 7 bases. From germline, CDR1 is SEHNR and CDR2 FQNEAQ (reference sequence). This CDR3 region has 17 residues. After removal of 5 bases from V and 2 bases from J, the junction contained 12 bases not matched to a gene. For the CDR3, the DNA is TGTGCCAGCAGCCGAAATCCGGGACAGACTACTGGAAACACCATATATTTT. Its protein is CASSRNPGQTTGNTIYF.

The gene calls are TRBV12-3 or TRBV12-4 and TRBJ1-2, with TRBD1 matching 11 bases. The V gene end was trimmed by 5 bases and the J gene end by 9 bases; junction bases not matched to a gene: 11. CDR3 length equals 15 residues. For the CDR3, the DNA is TGTGCCAGCAGTCTCGACGGACAGGGGGCTCGGAGCTACACCTTC. Its protein product is CASSLDGQGARSYTF.

V gene TRBV6-5 combines with J gene TRBJ2-7; perhaps TRBD1 as D (5 bases). The CDR3 has 15 residues. Looked up from germline, CDR1 is MNHEY and CDR2 is SVGAGI. V lost 4 bases and J lost 3, with 16 bases in between. The CDR3 here is CASSSLQGPRYEQYF. The CDR3, as DNA: TGTGCCAGCAGTTCGCTCCAGGGTCCGCGCTACGAGCAGTACTTC.

A few counts support this clonotype. This rearrangement joins TRBV5-1 to TRBJ1-2, with 7 bases aligning to TRBD1. Germline V gene data show CDR1 as SGHRS and CDR2 as YFSETQ. The CDR3 is 14 amino acids. V was pared by 5 bases and J by 4 bases, with 8 bases of the junction left unmatched. CDR3 residues: CASSPQGGGYGYTF. As DNA, the CDR3 is TGCGCCAGCAGTCCCCAGGGGGGTGGCTATGGCTACACCTTC.

V and J are TRBV7-9 and TRBJ2-2; 8 nucleotides line up with TRBD1. Per germline, CDR1 SEHNR and CDR2 FQNEAQ (reference sequence). CDR3 length equals 13 residues. After removal of 9 bases from V and 5 bases from J, the junction contained 5 bases not matched to a gene. The CDR3 region is CARGQDFTGELFF. The CDR3 DNA is TGTGCCAGGGGACAGGATTTTACCGGGGAGCTGTTTTTT. The whole variable domain, remainder taken from reference TRBV7-9 and TRBJ2-2, is DTGVSQNPRHKITKRGQNVTFRCDPISEHNRLYWYRQTLGQGPEFLTYFQNEAQLEKSRLLSDRFSAERPKGSFSTLEIQRTEQGDSAMYLCARGQDFTGELFFGEGSRLTVL.

This clonotype has only one observation. The chain couples TRBV25-1 to TRBJ1-6; D is ambiguous. V was clipped by 6 bases and J by 7 bases, with 13 bases between them. The CDR3 has 14 residues. Germline V gives CDR1 MGHDK, CDR2 SYGVNS. CDR3: CASSPISENSPLHF. The CDR3 DNA reads TGTGCCAGCAGCCCCATTTCGGAGAATTCACCCCTCCACTTT.

The V gene is TRBV21-1, the J gene TRBJ1-2. TRBV21-1 is marked as a pseudogene. The CDR3 contains 9 residues. CDR3 residues: CASGRGYTF. CDR3 bases: TGTGCCAGCGGTCGGGGCTACACCTTC.